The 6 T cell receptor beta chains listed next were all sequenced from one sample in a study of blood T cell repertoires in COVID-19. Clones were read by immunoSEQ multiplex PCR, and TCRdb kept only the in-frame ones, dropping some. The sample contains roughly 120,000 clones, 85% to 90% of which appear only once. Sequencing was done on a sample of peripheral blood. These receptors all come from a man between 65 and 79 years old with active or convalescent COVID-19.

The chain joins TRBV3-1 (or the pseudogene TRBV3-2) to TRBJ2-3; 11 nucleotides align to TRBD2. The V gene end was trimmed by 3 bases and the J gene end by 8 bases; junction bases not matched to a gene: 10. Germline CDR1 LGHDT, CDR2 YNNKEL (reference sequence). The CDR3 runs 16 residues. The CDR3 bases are TGTGCCAGCAGCCAGACTAGCGGGGCCCCGGCGGCTACGCAGTATTTT. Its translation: CASSQTSGAPAATQYF.

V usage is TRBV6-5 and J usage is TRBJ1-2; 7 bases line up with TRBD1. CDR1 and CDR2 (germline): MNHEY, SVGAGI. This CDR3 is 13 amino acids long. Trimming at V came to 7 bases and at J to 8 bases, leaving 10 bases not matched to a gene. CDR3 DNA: TGTGCCAGCATGCTAAGGGGGCTGGAGGGCTACACCTTC. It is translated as CASMLRGLEGYTF.

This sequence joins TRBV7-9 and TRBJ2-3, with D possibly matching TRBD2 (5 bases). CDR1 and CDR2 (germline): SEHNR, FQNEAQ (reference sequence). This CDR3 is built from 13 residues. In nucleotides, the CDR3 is TGTGTTGGTCGCCGGGGATACACAGATACGCAGTATTTT. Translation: CVGRRGYTDTQYF.

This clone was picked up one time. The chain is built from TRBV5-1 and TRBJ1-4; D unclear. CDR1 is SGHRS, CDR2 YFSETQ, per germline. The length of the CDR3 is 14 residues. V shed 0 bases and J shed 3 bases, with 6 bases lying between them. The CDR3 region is CASSLGGANEKLFF. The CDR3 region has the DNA TGCGCCAGCAGCTTGGGAGGAGCTAATGAAAAACTGTTTTTT.

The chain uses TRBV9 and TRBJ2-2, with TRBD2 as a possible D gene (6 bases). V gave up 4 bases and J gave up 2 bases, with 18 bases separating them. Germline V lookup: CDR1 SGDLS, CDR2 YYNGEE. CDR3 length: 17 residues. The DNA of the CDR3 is TGTGCCAGCAGCTCCAGACAAGGGCGGGACAACACCGGGGAGCTGTTTTTT. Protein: CASSSRQGRDNTGELFF. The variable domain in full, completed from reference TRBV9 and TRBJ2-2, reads DSGVTQTPKHLITATGQRVTLRCSPRSGDLSVYWYQQSLDQGLQFLIQYYNGEERAKGNILERFSAQQFPDLHSELNLSSLELGDSALYFCASSSRQGRDNTGELFFGEGSRLTVL.

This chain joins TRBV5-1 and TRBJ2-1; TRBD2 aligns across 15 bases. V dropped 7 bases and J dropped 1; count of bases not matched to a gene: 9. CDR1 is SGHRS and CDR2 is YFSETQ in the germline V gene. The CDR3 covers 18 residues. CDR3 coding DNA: TGCGCCAGCCTCAGGACTAGCGGGAGGGACAGTTCCTACAATGAGCAGTTCTTC. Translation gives CASLRTSGRDSSYNEQFF.